The rows below give T cell receptor beta chains drawn from one sample of a study of T cell responses to AZD1222 COVID-19 vaccine. Measured with immunoSEQ multiplex PCR; TCRdb has only the in-frame clones, and not every one. The table lists 130,000 to 150,000 clones, under 95% of them singletons. The input for sequencing was peripheral blood, taken on day 0 of AZD1222 vaccination. The receptor source for this set is an adult in good health. CDR3s include the opening cysteine and the closing phenylalanine or tryptophan. A D gene is named only where the DNA matches it firmly. The listing skips clone size in some rows; elsewhere it reads once, few, many or a size class.

V gene,D gene,clone size,J gene,CDR3 protein,CDR3 DNA
TRBV7-9,-,-,TRBJ1-3,CASSPPGTPGNTIYF,TGTGCCAGCAGCCCCCCCGGGACGCCTGGAAACACCATATATTTT
TRBV27,-,-,TRBJ1-5,CASSLGLDQPQHF,TGTGCCAGCAGTTTGGGGCTTGATCAGCCCCAGCATTTT
TRBV28,-,-,TRBJ1-1,CASSETGLNTEAFF,TGTGCCAGCAGTGAGACAGGACTAAACACTGAAGCTTTCTTT
TRBV28,-,-,TRBJ2-1,CASNLRGASYNEQFF,TGTGCCAGCAATTTGAGGGGGGCTTCCTACAATGAGCAGTTCTTC
TRBV7-9,-,-,TRBJ1-1,CATKPRIPEAFF,TGTGCCACCAAACCGAGAATCCCTGAAGCTTTCTTT
TRBV4-1,-,once,TRBJ1-5,CASRATGPHQPQHF,TGCGCCAGTCGCGCGACAGGACCGCATCAGCCCCAGCATTTT
TRBV11-1,-,-,TRBJ2-4,CASSFGAEGIQYF,TGTGCCAGCAGCTTCGGGGCCGAGGGCATTCAGTACTTC
TRBV28,-,-,TRBJ1-4,CASSLRNEKLFF,TGTGCCAGCAGTCTCCGAAATGAAAAACTGTTTTTT
TRBV28,TRBD1,-,TRBJ1-1,CASREQGAYTEAFF,TGTGCCAGCAGGGAACAGGGGGCATACACTGAAGCTTTCTTT
TRBV28,-,-,TRBJ2-7,CASSFGNEQYF,TGTGCCAGCAGTTTTGGGAACGAGCAGTACTTC
TRBV3-1/TRBV3-2,-,-,TRBJ2-5,CASSQERQKGPRQETQYF,TGTGCCAGCAGCCAAGAGCGACAAAAGGGACCACGCCAAGAGACCCAGTACTTC
TRBV2,TRBD1,-,TRBJ2-4,CASSADRGNIQYF,TGTGCCAGCAGTGCGGACAGGGGGAACATTCAGTACTTC
TRBV18,TRBD2,once,TRBJ2-1,CASSPGTIYEQFF,TGTGCCAGCTCGCCCGGGACTATATATGAGCAGTTCTTC
TRBV7-8,-,few,TRBJ2-7,CASSLGGEGVYEQYF,TGTGCCAGCAGCTTAGGGGGCGAAGGGGTCTACGAGCAGTACTTC
TRBV6-5,-,-,TRBJ2-7,CASSGLRGWAYEQYF,TGTGCCAGCAGCGGCTTGAGGGGTTGGGCCTACGAGCAGTACTTC
TRBV11-2,-,-,TRBJ1-2,CASSLAGRGPRGTF,TGTGCCAGCAGCTTAGCGGGCAGGGGACCCAGGGGCACCTTC
TRBV2,-,-,TRBJ2-5,CASRPGSETQYF,TGTGCCAGCAGGCCGGGGAGCGAGACCCAGTACTTC
TRBV28,-,-,TRBJ2-3,CASSFTDTQYF,TGTGCCAGCAGTTTCACAGATACGCAGTATTTT
TRBV2,TRBD1,-,TRBJ2-7,CASSEDRGNQDEQYF,TGTGCCAGCAGTGAAGACAGGGGGAATCAGGACGAGCAGTACTTC
TRBV7-9,-,-,TRBJ1-2,CASSLDVGPRGYTF,TGTGCCAGCAGCTTAGATGTGGGGCCCCGGGGCTACACCTTC
TRBV5-5,TRBD1,-,TRBJ1-1,CASSITPGTGNINTEAFF,TGTGCCAGCAGCATAACCCCCGGGACAGGTAATATCAACACTGAAGCTTTCTTT
TRBV6-1,-,-,TRBJ2-2,CASSAPAGRNTGELFF,TGTGCCAGCAGTGCTCCCGCGGGGCGTAACACCGGGGAGCTGTTTTTT
TRBV28,TRBD2,-,TRBJ2-3,CASSLWGSGGRDTQYF,TGTGCCAGCAGTTTATGGGGGTCGGGCGGGAGAGATACGCAGTATTTT
TRBV12-3/TRBV12-4,-,-,TRBJ1-6,CASRGQGNSPLHF,TGTGCCAGCAGGGGGCAGGGAAATTCACCCCTCCACTTT
TRBV11-2,-,-,TRBJ2-1,CASSSQTRSRYNEQFF,TGTGCCAGCAGCTCGCAGACAAGGTCCCGCTACAATGAGCAGTTCTTC
TRBV7-2,-,-,TRBJ1-3,CASSPVYSGNTIYF,TGTGCCAGCAGCCCAGTTTACTCTGGAAACACCATATATTTT
TRBV6-5,TRBD1,-,TRBJ1-6,CASSWTGGNSPLHF,TGTGCCAGCAGCTGGACAGGGGGTAATTCACCCCTCCACTTT
TRBV24-1,-,-,TRBJ2-1,CATSDGGLSSYNEQFF,TGTGCCACCAGTGATGGGGGACTGAGCTCCTACAATGAGCAGTTCTTC
TRBV7-9,TRBD1,-,TRBJ1-6,CASSSAGGNSPLHF,TGTGCCAGCAGCTCCGCAGGGGGAAATTCACCCCTCCACTTT
TRBV28,-,-,TRBJ1-6,CASSSPSRSSYNSPLHF,TGTGCCAGCAGTTCTCCTTCCAGGAGCTCCTATAATTCACCCCTCCACTTT
TRBV7-9,-,-,TRBJ2-5,CASSLGGTQYF,TGTGCCAGCAGCTTAGGAGGGACCCAGTACTTC
TRBV11-3,-,-,TRBJ1-1,CASSRDGQNTEAFF,TGTGCCAGCAGCCGAGACGGCCAGAACACTGAAGCTTTCTTT